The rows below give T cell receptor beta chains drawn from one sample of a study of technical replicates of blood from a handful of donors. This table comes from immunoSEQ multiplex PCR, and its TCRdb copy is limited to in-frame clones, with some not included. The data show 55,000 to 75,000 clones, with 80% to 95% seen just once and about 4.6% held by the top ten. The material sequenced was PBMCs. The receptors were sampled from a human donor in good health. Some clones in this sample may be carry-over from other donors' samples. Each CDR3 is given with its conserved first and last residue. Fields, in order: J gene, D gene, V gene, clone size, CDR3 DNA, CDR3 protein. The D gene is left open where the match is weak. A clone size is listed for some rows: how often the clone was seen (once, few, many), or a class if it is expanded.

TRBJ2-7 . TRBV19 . TGTGCCAGTAGTCCTCTGGGGGGGCGAGGCGAGCAGTACTTC CASSPLGGRGEQYF
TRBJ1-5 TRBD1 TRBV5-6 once TGTGCCAGCAGCCCAGGACAGGGGGTGGGGAGGTCGGCCCAGCATTTT CASSPGQGVGRSAQHF
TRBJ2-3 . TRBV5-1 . TGCGCCAGCAGCTCCACCGGGAATACGCAGTATTTT CASSSTGNTQYF
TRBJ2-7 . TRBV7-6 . TGTGCCAGCAGCCCGGGGGTGGTCTCAAGCTCCTACGAGCAGTACTTC CASSPGVVSSSYEQYF
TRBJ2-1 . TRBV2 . TGTGCCAGCAGTGATCGTCGCCTAGCTGGTGATGAGCAGTTCTTC CASSDRRLAGDEQFF
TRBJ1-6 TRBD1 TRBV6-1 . TGTGCCAGCAGTGAAGCAGGGGGCGGCAGCGGCCGGCCCCTCCACTTT CASSEAGGGSGRPLHF
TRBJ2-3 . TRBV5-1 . TGCGCCAGCAGCTTGACCCCCCAGGGTGATACGCAGTATTTT CASSLTPQGDTQYF
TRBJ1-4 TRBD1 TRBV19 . TGTGCCAGTAGTGCGGGACAGGTCTTGAGCGAAAAACTGTTTTTT CASSAGQVLSEKLFF
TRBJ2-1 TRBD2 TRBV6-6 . TGTGCCAGCAGTTACGGGACTAGCGGATACAATGAGCAGTTCTTC CASSYGTSGYNEQFF
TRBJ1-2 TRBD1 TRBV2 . TGTGCCAGCAGAGGACAGGGCGTCTATGGCTACACCTTC CASRGQGVYGYTF
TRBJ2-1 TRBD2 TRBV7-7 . TGTGCCAGCAGCACCGGGACTAGCGGGTACAATGAGCAGTTCTTC CASSTGTSGYNEQFF
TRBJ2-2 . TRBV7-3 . TGTGCCAGCAGTCCTACCGGGACTCACACCGGGGAGCTGTTTTTT CASSPTGTHTGELFF
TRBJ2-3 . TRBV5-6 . TGTGCCAGCAGCTTGTTCGTAGTCTCTACAGATACGCAGTATTTT CASSLFVVSTDTQYF
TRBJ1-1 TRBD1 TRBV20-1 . TGCAGCCCCAGGGGGATCACTGAAGCTTTCTTT CSPRGITEAFF
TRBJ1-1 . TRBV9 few TGTGCCAGCAGCGTAAACCCCAACGCGGGTGAAGCTTTCTTT CASSVNPNAGEAFF
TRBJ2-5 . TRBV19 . TGTGCCAGTAGTATGACTGACTACACCACTGCGGAGACCCAGTACTTC CASSMTDYTTAETQYF
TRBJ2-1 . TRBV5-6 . TGTGCCAGCAGCTCCACGAAAAGAGGCAGGGGGGTAAATGAGCAGTTCTTC CASSSTKRGRGVNEQFF
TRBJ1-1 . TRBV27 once TGTGCCAGCAGTACTCGGAGAGACACTGAAGCTTTCTTT CASSTRRDTEAFF
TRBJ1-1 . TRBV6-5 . TGTGCCAGCAGTTCCCCTCGTGGGGGGTTGAACACTGAAGCTTTCTTT CASSSPRGGLNTEAFF
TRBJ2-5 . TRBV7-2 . TGTGCCAGCAGCTCATCTAGCGACCAAGAGACCCAGTACTTC CASSSSSDQETQYF
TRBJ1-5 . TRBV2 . TGTGCCAGCAGTGAGACCTTTGGCCGGGGTCAGCCCCAGCATTTT CASSETFGRGQPQHF
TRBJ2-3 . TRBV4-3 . TGCGCCAGCAGCCAAGATAAGGAGGGCTCCACAAATACGCAGTATTTT CASSQDKEGSTNTQYF
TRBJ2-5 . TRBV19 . TGTGCCAGTAGTATAGATACCAGTGTCCAGTACTTC CASSIDTSVQYF
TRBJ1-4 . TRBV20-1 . TGCAGTGCTTTATATGAAAAACTGTTTTTT CSALYEKLFF
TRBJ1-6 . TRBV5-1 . TGCGCCAGCAGCCCATTGACAAGCTCCTATAATTCACCCCTCCACTTT CASSPLTSSYNSPLHF
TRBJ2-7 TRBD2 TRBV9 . TGTGCCAGCACAGAATGGGCGGGAGGGCCAATTTCATCCTACGAGCAGTACTTC CASTEWAGGPISSYEQYF
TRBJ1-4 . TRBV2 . TGTGCCAGCAGGCAGGGGGAAAAACTGTTTTTT CASRQGEKLFF
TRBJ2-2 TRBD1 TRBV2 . TGTGCCAGCGGCGACAGGGGCGTTAGTGGCACCGGGGAGCTGTTTTTT CASGDRGVSGTGELFF
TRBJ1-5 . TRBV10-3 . TGTGCCATCAGCCCAGGGGTGGACAATCAGCCCCAGCATTTT CAISPGVDNQPQHF
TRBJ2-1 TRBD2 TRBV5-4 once TGTGCCAGCAGCACGCCGGGACTAGTTCATGAGCAGTTCTTC CASSTPGLVHEQFF
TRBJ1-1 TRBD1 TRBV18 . TGTGCCAGCCGACAGGGCCAGGGGACTGAAGCTTTCTTT CASRQGQGTEAFF
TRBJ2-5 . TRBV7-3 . TGTGCCAGCAGCTTAAGTCGTGTGGGGGGAGAGACCCAGTACTTC CASSLSRVGGETQYF
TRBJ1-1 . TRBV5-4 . TGTGCCAGCAGCAAAATCAGGGGGAACACTGAAGCTTTCTTT CASSKIRGNTEAFF
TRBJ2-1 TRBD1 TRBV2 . TGTGCCAGCAGCGTTGACAGGGGGCGATACAATGAGCAGTTCTTC CASSVDRGRYNEQFF
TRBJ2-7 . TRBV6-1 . TGTGCCAGCAGTGAGGCCCGGTCAGGGTTGTACGAGCAGTACTTC CASSEARSGLYEQYF
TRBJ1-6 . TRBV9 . TGTGCCAGCAGCGTTTTTCCCGGGACTCCGGCGTATAATTCACCCCTCCACTTT CASSVFPGTPAYNSPLHF
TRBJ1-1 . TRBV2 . TGTGCCAGCAGTGAAAGGGGAGGCACTGAAGCTTTCTTT CASSERGGTEAFF
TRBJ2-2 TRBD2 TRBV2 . TGTGCCAGCAGTCCCCGTGGGACTAGCGGATACACCGGGGAGCTGTTTTTT CASSPRGTSGYTGELFF
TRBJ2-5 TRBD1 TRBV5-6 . TGTGCCAGCAGCTTTACGACAGGGGGCATCCAAGAGACCCAGTACTTC CASSFTTGGIQETQYF
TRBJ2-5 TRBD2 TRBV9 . TGTGCCAGCAGCGCTCTGACTAGCGGGGGCAAGGAGACCCAGTACTTC CASSALTSGGKETQYF
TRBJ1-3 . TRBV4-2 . TGTGCCAGCAGCCTGGAGGGGAGCTCTGGAAACACCATATATTTT CASSLEGSSGNTIYF
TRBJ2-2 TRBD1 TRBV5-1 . TGCGCCAGCAGCTCCCCGGGACAGGAGACCACCGGGGAGCTGTTTTTT CASSSPGQETTGELFF
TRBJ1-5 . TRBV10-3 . TGTGCCATCAGTGAGTCACAGGGAGCAGGACAGCCCCAGCATTTT CAISESQGAGQPQHF
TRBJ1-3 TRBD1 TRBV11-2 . TGTGCCAGCAGCCCGGACAGGTTGACAAACACCATATATTTT CASSPDRLTNTIYF
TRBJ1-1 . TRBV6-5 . TGTGCCAGCAGTTTAGGTCGGACAGATGAAGCTTTCTTT CASSLGRTDEAFF
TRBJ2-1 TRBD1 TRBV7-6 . TGTGCCAGCAGCTCAAGACAGGGCAGGGGCAATGAGCAGTTCTTC CASSSRQGRGNEQFF
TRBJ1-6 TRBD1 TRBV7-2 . TGTGCCAGCAGGGGGAGGACAGGGGGGCATTCACCCCTCCACTTT CASRGRTGGHSPLHF
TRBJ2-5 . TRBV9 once TGTGCCAGCAGCGTAGCTTCAGGGGAAAAAGAGACCCAGTACTTC CASSVASGEKETQYF
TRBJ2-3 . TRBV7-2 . TGTGCCAGCAGCTTTGCAGGGGGGGATACGCAGTATTTT CASSFAGGDTQYF
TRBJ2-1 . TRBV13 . TGTGCCAGCAGCTTAGAGGGGGACAAGCAGTTCTTC CASSLEGDKQFF
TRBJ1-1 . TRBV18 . TGTGCCAGCTCACCTCGGGGGTTCGGCAGTCAAGGCACTGAAGCTTTCTTT CASSPRGFGSQGTEAFF
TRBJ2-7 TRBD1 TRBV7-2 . TGTGCCAGCAGCCAGGGACAGGGTAGGATGCAGTACTTC CASSQGQGRMQYF
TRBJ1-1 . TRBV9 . TGTGCCAGCAGCGTAGGTGCGGGGCAGGCGAACACTGAAGCTTTCTTT CASSVGAGQANTEAFF
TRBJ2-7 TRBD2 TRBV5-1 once TGCGCCAGCAGCCCGGGGACTAGCGGGAACCACGAGCAGTACTTC CASSPGTSGNHEQYF
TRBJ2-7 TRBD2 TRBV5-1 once TGCGCCAGCGCGGGTAGCGGGAGAGGTCCGGAGCAGTACTTC CASAGSGRGPEQYF
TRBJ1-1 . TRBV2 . TGTGCCAGCAGTGTACAGGGAGGGGACACTGAAGCTTTCTTT CASSVQGGDTEAFF
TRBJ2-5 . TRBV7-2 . TGTGCCAGCAGCTCCGGGGGTTACGGGGGAACCCAGTACTTC CASSSGGYGGTQYF
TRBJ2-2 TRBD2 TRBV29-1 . TGCAGCGTTGAACTAGCGGGAGATCGTAACACCGGGGAGCTGTTTTTT CSVELAGDRNTGELFF
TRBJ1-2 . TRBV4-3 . TGCGCCAGCAGCCAAGGTCGGGGGTTAGGATATGGCTACACCTTC CASSQGRGLGYGYTF
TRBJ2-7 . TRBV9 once TGTGCCAGCAGCGCTCGCTCCTCCACAGGAACCCACGAGCAGTACTTC CASSARSSTGTHEQYF